Detailed here is one TCR beta chain. Its antigen is still unknown. V was pared by 10 bases and J by 0 bases, with 13 bases between. This CDR3 is 14 amino acids long. Germline values: CDR1 SNHLY, CDR2 FYNNEI. This record belongs to a study of response to subunit inactivated influenza vaccine. General observations from the study: The authors proposed limited new T cell recruitment per seasonal influenza vaccination.

In TCRdb, the RT-PCR reads were re-called with MiXCR into one record per CDR3 protein. Of about 520,000 distinct CDR3 sequences in the sample, 6% to 9% were seen once. The clonotype was recovered from a man between 50 and 75 years old who received an inactivated influenza vaccine. The input for sequencing was PBMCs from blood, taken 23 to 25 months after vaccination. The chain combines TRBV2 with TRBJ1-5; a weak D match, TRBD1 (6 bases). CDR3 DNA sequence: TGTGCCACACGCAGGGGCGATAGCAATCAGCCCCAGCATTTT. Its protein is CATRRGDSNQPQHF.